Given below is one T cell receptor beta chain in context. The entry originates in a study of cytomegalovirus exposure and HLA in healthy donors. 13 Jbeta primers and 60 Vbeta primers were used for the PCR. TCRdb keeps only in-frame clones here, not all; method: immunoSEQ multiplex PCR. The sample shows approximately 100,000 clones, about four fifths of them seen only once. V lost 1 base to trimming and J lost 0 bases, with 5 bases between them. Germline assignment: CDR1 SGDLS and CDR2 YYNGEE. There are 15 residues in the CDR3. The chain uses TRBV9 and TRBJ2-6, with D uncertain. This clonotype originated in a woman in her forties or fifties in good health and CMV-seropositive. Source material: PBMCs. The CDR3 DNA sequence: TGTGCCAGCAGCGTATTGGCCTCTGGGGCCAACGTCCTGACTTTC. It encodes CASSVLASGANVLTF.